The entry below describes one T cell receptor (beta chain). This CDR3 spans 17 amino acids. CDR1 is SGDLS and CDR2 is YYNGEE in the germline V gene. Trimming removed 0 bases from V and 3 bases from J, with 13 bases in between. Naive CD8 cells lacked CD45RO, underwent positive selection for CCR7 and left out terminally differentiated effector memory CD45RA+ cells. The data derive from a study of shared clonotypes between healthy human individuals. This table comes from immunoSEQ multiplex PCR, and its TCRdb copy is limited to in-frame clones, with some not included. The sample lists 560,000 or so clones, around 96% seen once, with more than 0.085% in the top ten.

This rearrangement joins TRBV9 to TRBJ2-6; possibly TRBD2 for D (5 bases). The sample consisted of naive CD8+ T cells sorted from blood. This TCR was sampled from a woman aged 30 to 39 in good health. This CDR3 reads CASSVAGSGIGANVLTF. For the CDR3, the DNA is TGTGCCAGCAGCGTAGCCGGTTCGGGGATTGGGGCCAACGTCCTGACTTTC.